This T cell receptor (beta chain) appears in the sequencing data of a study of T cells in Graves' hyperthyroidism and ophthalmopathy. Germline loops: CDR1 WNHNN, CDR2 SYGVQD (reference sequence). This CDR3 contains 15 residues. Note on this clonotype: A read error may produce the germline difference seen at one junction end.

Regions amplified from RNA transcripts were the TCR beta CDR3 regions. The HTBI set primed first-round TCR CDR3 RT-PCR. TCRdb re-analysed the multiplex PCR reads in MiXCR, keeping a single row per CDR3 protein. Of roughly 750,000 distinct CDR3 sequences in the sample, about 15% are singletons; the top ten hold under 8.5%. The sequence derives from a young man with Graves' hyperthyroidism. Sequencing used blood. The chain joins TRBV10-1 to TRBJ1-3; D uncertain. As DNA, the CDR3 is TGTGCCAGCAGTTTATCCCGGGACTCTGGAAACACCATATATTTT. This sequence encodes CASSLSRDSGNTIYF.